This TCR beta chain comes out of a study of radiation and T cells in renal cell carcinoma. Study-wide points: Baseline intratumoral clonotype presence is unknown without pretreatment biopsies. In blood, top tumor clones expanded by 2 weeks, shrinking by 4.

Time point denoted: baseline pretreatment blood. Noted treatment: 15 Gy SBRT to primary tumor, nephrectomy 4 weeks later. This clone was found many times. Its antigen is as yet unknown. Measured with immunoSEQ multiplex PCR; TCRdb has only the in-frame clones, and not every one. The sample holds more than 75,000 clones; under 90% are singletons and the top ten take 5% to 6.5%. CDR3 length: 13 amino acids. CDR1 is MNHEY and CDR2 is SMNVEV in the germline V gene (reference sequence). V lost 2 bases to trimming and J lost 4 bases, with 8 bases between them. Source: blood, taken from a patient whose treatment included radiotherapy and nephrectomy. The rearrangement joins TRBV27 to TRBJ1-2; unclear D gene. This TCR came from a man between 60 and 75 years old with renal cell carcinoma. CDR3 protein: CASSLRQSYGYTF. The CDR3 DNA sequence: TGTGCCAGCAGTTTACGGCAGAGCTATGGCTACACCTTC.